Presented here are 6 T cell receptor beta chains from one specimen sequenced in a study of CXCR3-negative and CXCR3-positive naive CD8 T cells. Overall study results and limits: Naive CXCR3-positive cells had TRB CDR3s more hydrophobic than those of CXCR3-negative naive cells.

Libraries were UMI-labeled 5' RACE TRB cDNA. From its re-call of the 5' RACE reads, TCRdb lists each CDR3 protein once, without DNA. The sample table sets out 130,000 to 150,000 distinct CDR3 sequences. Antigens for these TCRs are unknown. Sequenced material: naive CXCR3+ CD8+ T cells from blood. Subset indicated: CD45RO-CCR7+CD27+CD95- naive CD8+ T cells expressing CXCR3 (TNR3+). The origin of the receptors is a human donor in good health. Some clones in this sample may be carry-over from other donors' samples.

The gene calls are TRBV5-6 and TRBJ2-1; TCRdb outputs TRBD1, but without DNA this stays unchecked. CDR1 is SGHDT and CDR2 is YYEEEE in the germline V gene. This CDR3 comprises 16 residues. The CDR3 loop reads CASSFLSGTARNEQFF.

This chain connects TRBV10-3 to TRBJ2-1; with no DNA, the TCRdb D assignment of TRBD1 cannot be verified. Germline CDR1 is ENHRY and CDR2 is SYGVKD. CDR3 length equals 13 residues. The CDR3 protein is CAIGMVRDDEQFF.

The genes are TRBV29-1 and TRBJ2-1; TCRdb's assignment of TRBD1 cannot be checked, as there is no DNA. CDR1 is SQVTM, CDR2 ANQGSEA, per germline. The CDR3 length is 13 residues. The chain's CDR3 is CSIVYRGYNEQFF.

This sequence joins TRBV5-6 and TRBJ2-1; with no DNA, the TCRdb D assignment of TRBD2 cannot be verified. The CDR3 runs 17 residues. Germline CDR1 SGHDT, CDR2 YYEEEE. The chain's CDR3 is CASSVELAGGPSNEQFF.

The chain carries TRBV28 and TRBJ2-4; TCRdb reports TRBD1, a call that lacks DNA to check it against. The CDR3 runs 17 residues. Germline V gene lookup returns CDR1 MDHEN and CDR2 SYDVKM. The CDR3 protein is CASRSTTAFLGKNIHYF.

V is TRBV12-3 or TRBV12-4 and J is TRBJ1-2. This CDR3 region has 14 residues. CDR3 sequence reads: CASSLAPAGHGYTF.